This T cell receptor beta chain was documented in a study of T-cell memory formation after mild COVID-19 (dated by TCRdb to the early 2020s). As for the study more broadly: TCR sequence clusters from the two donors were largely donor specific. In two donors, T-cell clones that expanded and contracted after mild COVID-19 were followed by sequencing TCRalpha and TCRbeta repertoires longitudinally. Two young, previously healthy adult volunteers, one female and one male, were included in the cohort.

V is cut back by 8 bases and J by 4 bases, with 9 bases in the junction unmatched. The CDR3, from cysteine to phenylalanine, totals 14 residues. Of all the DNA, just the CDR3 is kept, 42 bases in frame from base 1. The germline V gene encodes CDR1 SGHVS and CDR2 FQNEAQ. Sequenced using an Illumina NovaSeq 6000. TCRalpha and TCRbeta cDNA libraries were constructed by 5'RACE with constant-segment primers, with sample barcodes and unique molecular identifiers being introduced. Trizol reagent was used to extract RNA from every sample. Library amplification was performed in two PCR steps, and a second sample barcode and Illumina TruSeq adapters were introduced in the second step. Libraries were sequenced on an Illumina NovaSeq with 2 x 150 bp paired-end reads. Per the authors' processing: The reads were demultiplexed and collapsed into UMI-guided consensus sequences using migec v1.2.7. Using mixcr v2.1.11, UMI consensuses were aligned to TRA and TRB V and J templates and then assembled into clonotypes. Expanded or contracted clonotypes were those called significant by both edgeR and NoisET, with noise models trained on biological replicates. For edgeR calls, a false discovery rate-adjusted p below 0.01 and a log2 fold-change threshold of 1 were applied. As an exploratory analysis of dynamics, PCA with hierarchical clustering was applied to max-normalized trajectories of the 1000 most abundant clonotypes. The CD4 or CD8 phenotype of responding clones was assigned using the separately sequenced CD4+ and CD8+ repertoires. TCRdb reworked the public reads: Q25 trimming with fastp, MiXCR clone assembly, productive beta chains retained. Here each entry gathers all rows of one CDR3 protein and keeps the most common genes and DNA. V and J calls and clone size were set by TCRdb, not the authors. In this sample the table shows hundreds of thousands of distinct CDR3 sequences, 23% of which occur a single time. In total, the top ten clones hold 10% to 15% of the sample.

Points on this clonotype: What this receptor recognizes is not known. Per-base qualities were not stored, and no clone one base away is much larger.

Study-wide conclusions, independent of this receptor: Clones that contracted from day 15 to 85 showed balanced CD4/CD8 phenotypes, whereas a second wave of clones that expanded from day 15 to 37 leaned towards CD4+. Contracting CD4+ clones turned up mainly in the CM and EM memory subsets, whereas EMRA was where CD8+ clones were enriched. The detection of some responding clones in pre-infection memory suggests that pre-existing cross-reactive memory T cells joined the SARS-CoV-2 response. SARS-CoV-2 specificity of the second-wave clones peaking on day 37 was not confirmed. Only a couple of mild cases were covered by the study, and larger cohorts that include severe cases with pre-infection samples were considered necessary.

PBMCs were isolated by Ficoll-Paque density gradient centrifugation. The sequenced material came from PBMCs or a T cell subset sorted from them (not recorded which). The rearrangement joined TRBV7-8 to TRBJ2-3; 7 bases in the junction line up with TRBD1. The TCR comes from an adult woman who had mild COVID-19 (a few samples of this study predate the infection). The sample titles of this study are shuffled in the database, so cell type and time point are left out; the donor was told from shared clones. The CDR3 sequence is CASGRQGFSDTQYF. In nucleotide form, the sequence is TGTGCCAGCGGGAGACAGGGCTTCTCAGATACGCAGTATTTT.